The text below deals with one T cell receptor beta chain. The record originates from a study of OX40 agonist ivuxolimab in advanced cancers. Assay used: immunoSEQ multiplex PCR; TCRdb lists only in-frame clones, some missing. The table lists 60,000 to 65,000 clones, 84% of them singletons, with around 9.8% in the top ten. Trimming took 8 bases from V and 2 from J; bases not matched to a gene: 11. CDR1 is ENHRY and CDR2 is SYGVKD in the germline V gene. This CDR3 comprises 16 residues. The sample here was CD4+ or CD8+ T cells sorted from blood, taken in a trial of the OX40 agonist ivuxolimab. The receptor was isolated from an adult with an advanced solid tumor such as melanoma, head and neck, liver or kidney cancer. The chain joins TRBV10-3 to TRBJ2-3; 9 bases fit TRBD2. The CDR3 DNA follows: TGTGCCATCCGCAACGGGCCTAGCGGGGCCACAGATACGCAGTATTTT. Its protein is CAIRNGPSGATDTQYF.